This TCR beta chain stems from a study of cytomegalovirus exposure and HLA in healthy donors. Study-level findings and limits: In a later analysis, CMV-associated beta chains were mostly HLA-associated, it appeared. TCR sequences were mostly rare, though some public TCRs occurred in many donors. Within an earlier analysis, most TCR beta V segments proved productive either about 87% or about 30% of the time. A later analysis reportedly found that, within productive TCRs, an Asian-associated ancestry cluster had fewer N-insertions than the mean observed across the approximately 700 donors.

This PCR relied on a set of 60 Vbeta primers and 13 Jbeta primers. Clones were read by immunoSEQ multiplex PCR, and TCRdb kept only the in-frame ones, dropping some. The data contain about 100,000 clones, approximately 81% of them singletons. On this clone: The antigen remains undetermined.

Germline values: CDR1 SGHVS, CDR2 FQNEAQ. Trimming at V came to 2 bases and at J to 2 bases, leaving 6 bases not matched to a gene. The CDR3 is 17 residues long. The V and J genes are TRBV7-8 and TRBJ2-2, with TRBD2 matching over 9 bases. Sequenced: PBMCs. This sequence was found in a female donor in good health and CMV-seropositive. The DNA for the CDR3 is TGTGCCAGCAGCTTAAACCCTAGCGGGGTAAACACCGGGGAGCTGTTTTTT. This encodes CASSLNPSGVNTGELFF.